This T cell receptor (beta chain) was retrieved from a study of cytomegalovirus exposure and HLA in healthy donors (dated by TCRdb to about 2017). Regarding the research as a whole: An earlier analysis of under 600 of the donors reported approximately 290 Gb of sequence data and 100 million to 130 million unique TCR beta sequences from 150 million to 200 million T cells. About 280 gigabases of sequencing data and roughly 81 million unique TCR sequences made up an early release that covered fewer than 650 HLA-typed donors. Of the 300 to 500 genotyped donors, approximately 80% were placed in the genetic ancestry cluster associated with self-reported Caucasian donors. The study aimed to test whether cataloging public T cell receptors could reveal signatures of past pathogen exposure. The study profiled the T cell repertoires of about 640 subjects by immunosequencing and related them to cytomegalovirus serostatus. Along with the roughly 670-subject first cohort, a separate validation cohort of over a hundred different subjects was used. To predict cytomegalovirus infection status, the study brought together high-throughput TCR immunosequencing, statistical association of individual TCRs with disease status, and machine learning. A later analysis re-examined previously published TCR beta repertoires from 610 or so donors and added high-resolution HLA genotyping to investigate patterns of TCR occurrence. Rather than using new phenotypic data, the later analysis identified candidate immune exposures from TCR beta sequences and from how often those sequences occurred across donors. In an earlier analysis of about 590 of the donors, high-throughput TCR beta sequencing was used to judge whether each TCR beta V gene segment behaved as functional or pseudogenic. Donor age, sex, ethnicity and CMV serostatus were compiled alongside the repertoire data. A later genetic analysis took genome-wide SNP genotypes for about three fifths of the 666 donors and used that subset as a discovery cohort. All discovery cohort repertoires had been generated using a single sequencing platform. Class I and class II HLA loci were covered by the typing at four-digit resolution. The number of typed donors differed by locus: 629-630 for A, B, C, DRB1 and DQB1; 500 to 550 for DQA1; 606 for DPA1; and roughly 450 for DPB1. Four or five DR-DQ haplotypes were treated as single units for association and clustering because of strong linkage in the cohort. Across roughly 420 genotyped donors of the cohort, an average of 235,054 unique TCR beta nucleotide sequences per donor were sequenced, and approximately 19% of those sequences were non-productive. Here is what the overall study found, with its caveats: An association between a missense DCLRE1C variant and V-gene and J-gene trimming of TCR beta chains was found in a later genetic analysis and replicated in an independent cohort. In both the original and validation cohorts, the classifier was reported to diagnose cytomegalovirus status with high specificity and sensitivity. A cluster of highly shared sequence variants was judged likely to represent a technical artifact of the sequencing pipeline. Across donors, most TCR sequences were observed very rarely, whereas some public TCRs were present in many individuals. The earlier analysis of some 560 of the donors excluded approximately 17 rarely observed V segments, including chromosome 9 orphons, because counts were too low. According to a later genetic analysis, donors in an Asian-associated ancestry cluster had fewer N-insertions in productive TCRs than the approximately 690-donor mean. According to the authors, the approach could potentially be generalized to other disease states and immunological phenotypes. A later analysis found that HLA-associated TCR beta chains were more clonally expanded and had lower generation probabilities than equally common non-associated chains. In the study, around 160 TCR beta chains were listed as associated with cytomegalovirus. Some IMGT-functional V segments, including TRBV6-2 and TRBV6-3, could not be distinguished by the 87-base-pair reads and were therefore excluded. For the cohort, immune exposure information was limited to CMV serostatus. Roughly uniform sequencing depth across donors was assumed in presence/absence analyses, although this assumption may not hold. A later analysis found that TCR association rates varied across HLA loci, with DRB1 alleles showing the most associated TCRs and HLA-C alleles the fewest. The cohort was sequenced for TCR beta chains only, and without alpha or paired-chain data the features that could be detected were limited. A later analysis found that most CMV-associated TCR beta chains appeared HLA-restricted, with HLA associations seemingly driven largely by CMV exposure. Broadly in line with IMGT annotations, most TCR beta V segments showed up in productive rearrangements about 87% or about 30% of the time in an earlier analysis of about 500 of the donors. Because HLA typing was unavailable for some donors at each locus, only the typed subset was used in association tests. A further reported finding was that TCR beta sequences accurately predicted the HLA-A and HLA-B alleles for most subjects in the first cohort. A later analysis associated 16,951 TCR beta sequences with specific HLA alleles at a false discovery rate of 0.05. A few of the identified cytomegalovirus-associated TCR beta chains were confirmed in vitro to be specific for cytomegalovirus antigens. Several of the top co-occurrence clusters appeared to be linked to parvovirus B19, influenza, CMV and Epstein-Barr virus, according to a later analysis. When HLA alleles, especially DR and DQ, strongly co-occurred, TCR associations were difficult to assign to individual alleles. Correlated functional status among segregating V segments might reflect linkage disequilibrium, but an unknown experimental factor could not be ruled out.

V and J are truncated by 3 bases and 0 bases respectively, leaving an intervening sequence of 4 bases. In the germline V gene, CDR1 corresponds to SGHDT and CDR2 to YYEEEE. The CDR3 spans 12 residues, from the cysteine through the phenylalanine. The retained sequence is limited to the CDR3, 36 bases, with the frame set at the first base. Note on this clone: The antigen it recognizes is unknown. No much larger clone exists at a distance of one base, and base qualities are not known.

The cohort comprised fewer than 700 healthy bone marrow donors. At the time of sampling, all cohort members were nominally healthy, though unrecorded immune exposures were likely present. The donor tested CMV seronegative and was one of the 352 seronegative cohort members. Each donor provided a peripheral blood sample, and peripheral blood mononuclear cells were used for TCR beta sequencing. Genomic DNA was extracted from the blood cell samples with the Qiagen DNeasy Blood Extraction Kit. Library construction relied on the immunoSEQ multiplex PCR assay. For the multiplex PCR, a mixture combining 60 forward primers for TCR Vbeta segments and 13 reverse primers for TCR Jbeta segments was used. Amplification of the CDR3 region of rearranged TCR beta genes was performed with a multiplex PCR assay on genomic DNA. The amplified TCR beta libraries were sequenced on the Illumina HiSeq System as 87-base-pair reads. On the authors' methods: Across the 600 to 700 repertoires, a later analysis counted 75 million to 90 million unique TCR beta chains, some 11 million of which were shared by at least two donors. Raw reads were error-corrected and collapsed into unique sequences by a nearest-neighbor algorithm in which closely related sequences were merged to remove PCR and sequencing errors. Alignment of CDR3 sequences to IMGT reference sequences was used to assign V, D and J gene segments. For a sequence to be retained, a match of at least six nucleotides to both a V gene segment and a J gene segment was required. A rearrangement counted as productive if the CDR3 had no stop codons and remained in frame with V and J, and every other rearrangement counted as non-productive. CDR3 was defined according to IMGT convention as the region running from the second conserved V-encoded cysteine to the conserved J-encoded phenylalanine. Sequences without an unambiguous match to a single V gene segment were excluded from the earlier analysis of 587 of the donors. An earlier analysis of about 590 of the donors classified V segments as functional when productive rearrangements were above 56.7% and as segregating when the standard deviation between donors was above 5%. A statistical classification framework was built for diagnosing cytomegalovirus status from the catalog of TCR beta chain sequences. In a later analysis, V and J genes were assigned by comparing TCR nucleotide sequences against IMGT/GENE-DB human TR gene sequences. Using the TCRdist pipeline, a later analysis assigned CDR3 sequences along with most-parsimonious VDJ recombination scenarios. In a later analysis, every TCR beta chain was defined by the combination of its CDR3 amino acid sequence and its V-gene family, and reads without a unique V-gene family were dropped. To address suspected cross-contamination and a sequencing artifact, a later analysis removed 592 highly shared, low-generation-probability nucleotide sequences. For each public chain, a later analysis derived a clonal expansion index from normalized ranks of inferred template counts within each repertoire. Generation probabilities in a later analysis came from a VDJ recombination model fitted to out-of-frame rearrangements, and those results were checked against IGoR. A later analysis scored TCR-TCR, TCR-HLA and TCR-CMV co-occurrence with hypergeometric tests, applying a repertoire-size bias correction to TCR pairs. To estimate false discovery rates, a later analysis permuted the HLA or CMV assignments 20 times. In a later analysis, co-occurring TCRs were grouped with DBSCAN, and TCRdist sequence similarity was added when clustering was performed within HLA-allele-positive subsets. Co-occurrence clustering excluded repertoires with fewer than 30,000 or more than 120,000 public chains, plus five with anomalous nucleotide sharing. TCRdb stores this immuneACCESS table with in-frame sequences only. Part of the clones is absent; in the studies checked, under half of the shortfall reflects unresolved V genes, and no reason is known for the rest. From that table come the V and J calls and clone size; the DNA was used to work out D and trimming. The sample table records 250,000 to 350,000 clones; roughly 89% of these occur just once. Jointly, the top ten make up more than 2% of the sample.

The chain is made from TRBV5-6 and TRBJ2-7; no D gene is confidently identified. The receptor was isolated from a woman between 18 and 29 years old in good health and CMV-seronegative. The sequenced sample was PBMCs. The CDR3 region has the sequence CASSWSSYEQYF. The bases read TGTGCCAGCAGCTGGAGCTCCTACGAGCAGTACTTC.